These T cell receptor beta chains were read from a single sample in a study of CD8+CD57+ T cells in acquired aplastic anemia. TCRdb re-called the reads through MiXCR, storing one row per CDR3 protein. The sample lists hundreds of thousands of distinct CDR3 sequences; about a third were seen once. Material for sequencing was sorted CD4+, CD8+, or CD8+CD57+ T cells (not recorded which) from PBMCs. All receptors come from a human donor with aplastic anemia. Both conserved end residues are part of each CDR3. Fields, in order: clone size, J gene, V gene, D gene, CDR3 DNA, CDR3 protein. The D gene is left open where the match is weak. A row's size may be missing; if present it is once, few, many or a size class.

many TRBJ2-1 TRBV19 . TGTGCCAGTAGACGGACTGAAAATCATGGGAATGAGCAGTTCTTC CASRRTENHGNEQFF
. TRBJ2-5 TRBV2 . TGTGCCAGCAGTGACCTGGCACAAGAGACCCAGTACTTC CASSDLAQETQYF
. TRBJ1-2 TRBV29-1 . TGCAGCGTTGGAGATAGCTATGGCTACACCTTC CSVGDSYGYTF
. TRBJ1-2 TRBV11-1 TRBD1 TGTGCCAGCAGCCGCCAAGGACAGGGCAGCAACTATGGCTACACCTTC CASSRQGQGSNYGYTF
. TRBJ1-1 TRBV2 TRBD1 TGTGCCAGCAAGGGACAGCAGAACACTGAAGCTTTCTTT CASKGQQNTEAFF
. TRBJ2-5 TRBV19 TRBD1 TGTGCCAGTAGCCAGACAGGGGTCCAAGAGACCCAGTACTTC CASSQTGVQETQYF
. TRBJ2-7 TRBV10-3 TRBD2 TGTGCCACATCGGTAGTGGGAGGGCGAAACAATGAGCAGTACTTC CATSVVGGRNNEQYF
. TRBJ2-3 TRBV29-1 TRBD2 TGCAGCAGTTTTAGCGGGTCTAGCACAGATACGCAGTATTTT CSSFSGSSTDTQYF
many TRBJ2-7 TRBV5-1 . TGCGCCAGCAGCTTGACAGGGACGGCCTACGAGCAGTACTTC CASSLTGTAYEQYF
. TRBJ2-5 TRBV25-1 TRBD2 TGTGCCAGCAGTGAATCTAGCGGGATCCAAGAGACCCAGTACTTC CASSESSGIQETQYF
many TRBJ1-6 TRBV11-1 . TGTGCCAGCAGCGAGGCCGAATCGACGGGCGAGAACTCACCCCTCCACTTT CASSEAESTGENSPLHF
many TRBJ1-5 TRBV19 . TGTGCCAGTAGTGTCGGGGTTAGCAATCAGCCCCAGCATTTT CASSVGVSNQPQHF
few TRBJ2-7 TRBV4-1 TRBD2 TGCGCCAGCAGCCCAGCCGGGACTAGCGGGATGGTGCAGTACTTC CASSPAGTSGMVQYF
once TRBJ2-1 TRBV25-1 . TGTGCCAGCATCCGGAGTGGAGGGAACAATGAGCAGTTCTTC CASIRSGGNNEQFF
. TRBJ2-1 TRBV10-3 . TGTGCCATCAGTGGGACGGTGAGCCCAAATGAGCAGTTCTTC CAISGTVSPNEQFF
many TRBJ1-6 TRBV4-1 . TGCGCCAGCTCCCCCGGGGGCGGACCCCTCCACTTT CASSPGGGPLHF
few TRBJ2-6 TRBV12-3/TRBV12-4 . TGTGCCAGCAGGCTAAGGAGGGCTTCGGGACAATTCACGGGGGCCAACGTCCTGACTTTC CASRLRRASGQFTGANVLTF
many TRBJ1-2 TRBV2 TRBD1 TGTGCCAGCAGTGAAGGGGGGACAGGGGGTTATGGCTACACCTTC CASSEGGTGGYGYTF
many TRBJ2-5 TRBV24-1 TRBD1 TGTGCCACCAGTGATCCCCGACAGGGGGGTCTCCAAGAGACCCAGTACTTC CATSDPRQGGLQETQYF
many TRBJ2-7 TRBV19 TRBD1 TGTGCCAGTAGCTTCGACAGGGGCGAGCAGTACTTC CASSFDRGEQYF
. TRBJ1-2 TRBV28 . TGTGCCAGCAGTCTTATACAGGGCCTAGCTAACTATGGCTACACCTTC CASSLIQGLANYGYTF
once TRBJ1-5 TRBV2 TRBD1 TGTGCCAGCAGTTCGGGACAGGGGGCGGTCAATCAGCCCCAGCATTTT CASSSGQGAVNQPQHF
few TRBJ2-1 TRBV20-1 TRBD2 TGCAGTGCTGGACGGGGGGAGATAGTCGATGAGCAGTTCTTC CSAGRGEIVDEQFF
few TRBJ2-7 TRBV20-1 TRBD2 TGCAGTGGGGGGGGGAGGGTCGAGCAGTACTTC CSGGGRVEQYF
many TRBJ1-2 TRBV11-1 TRBD1 TGTGCCAGCAGCTTCCTAGTGGACAGGGCCTACGCTGGCTACACCTTC CASSFLVDRAYAGYTF
many TRBJ2-2 TRBV10-3 TRBD2 TGTGCCATCAGTGAAGCGGGGCGACTCACCGGGGAGCTGTTTTTT CAISEAGRLTGELFF
. TRBJ1-1 TRBV11-2 TRBD1 TGTGCCAGCAGACTGGGACAGGCGAACACTGAAGCTTTCTTT CASRLGQANTEAFF
many TRBJ1-2 TRBV15 . TGTGCCACCAGGGGGTCCGGGGATCCTTATGGCTACACCTTC CATRGSGDPYGYTF